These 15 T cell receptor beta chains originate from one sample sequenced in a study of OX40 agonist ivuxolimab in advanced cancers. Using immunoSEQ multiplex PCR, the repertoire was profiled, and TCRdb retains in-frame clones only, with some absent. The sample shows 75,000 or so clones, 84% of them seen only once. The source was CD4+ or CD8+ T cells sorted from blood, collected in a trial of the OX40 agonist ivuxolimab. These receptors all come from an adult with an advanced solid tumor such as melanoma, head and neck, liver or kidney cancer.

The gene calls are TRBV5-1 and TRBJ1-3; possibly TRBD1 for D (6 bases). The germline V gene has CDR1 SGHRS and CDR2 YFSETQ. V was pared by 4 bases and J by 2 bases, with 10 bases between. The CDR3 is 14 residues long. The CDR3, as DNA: TGCGCCAGCAGCCAGGACAGCGCTGGAAACACCATATATTTT. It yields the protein CASSQDSAGNTIYF.

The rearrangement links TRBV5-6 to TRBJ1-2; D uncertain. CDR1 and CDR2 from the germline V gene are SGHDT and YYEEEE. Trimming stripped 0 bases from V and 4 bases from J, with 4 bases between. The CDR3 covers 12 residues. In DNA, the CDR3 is TGTGCCAGCAGCTTGGGAGCCTATGGCTACACCTTC. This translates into CASSLGAYGYTF.

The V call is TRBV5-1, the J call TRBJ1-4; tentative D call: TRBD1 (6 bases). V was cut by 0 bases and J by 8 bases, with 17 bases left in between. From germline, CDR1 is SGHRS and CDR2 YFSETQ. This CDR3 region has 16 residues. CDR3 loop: CASSLGGGRTREKLFF. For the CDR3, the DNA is TGCGCCAGCAGCTTGGGAGGGGGTCGGACCAGGGAAAAACTGTTTTTT. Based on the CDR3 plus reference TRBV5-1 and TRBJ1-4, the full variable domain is KAGVTQTPRYLIKTRGQQVTLSCSPISGHRSVSWYQQTPGQGLQFLFEYFSETQRNKGNFPGRFSGRQFSNSRSEMNVSTLELGDSALYLCASSLGGGRTREKLFFGSGTQLSVL.

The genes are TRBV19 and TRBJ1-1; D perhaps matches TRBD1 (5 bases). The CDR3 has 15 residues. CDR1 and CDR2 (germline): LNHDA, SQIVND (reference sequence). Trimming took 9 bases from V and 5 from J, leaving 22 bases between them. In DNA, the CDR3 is TGTGCCAGCGGATCCCGTAGGGGAGGGTTAACTGAAGCTTTCTTT. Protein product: CASGSRRGGLTEAFF.

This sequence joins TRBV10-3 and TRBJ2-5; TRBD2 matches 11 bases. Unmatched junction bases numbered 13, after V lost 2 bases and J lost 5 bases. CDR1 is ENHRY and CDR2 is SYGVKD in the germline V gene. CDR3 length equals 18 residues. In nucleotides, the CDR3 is TGTGCCATCAGTGAGCTTCCTGGTAGCGGGGGGGAGGGTGAGACCCAGTACTTC. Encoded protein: CAISELPGSGGEGETQYF.

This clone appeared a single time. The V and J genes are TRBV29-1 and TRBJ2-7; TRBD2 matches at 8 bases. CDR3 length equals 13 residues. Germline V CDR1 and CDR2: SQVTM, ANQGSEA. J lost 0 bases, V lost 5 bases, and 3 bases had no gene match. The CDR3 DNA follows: TGCAGCGTTTTAGCGGGAAGCTCCTACGAGCAGTACTTC. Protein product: CSVLAGSSYEQYF.

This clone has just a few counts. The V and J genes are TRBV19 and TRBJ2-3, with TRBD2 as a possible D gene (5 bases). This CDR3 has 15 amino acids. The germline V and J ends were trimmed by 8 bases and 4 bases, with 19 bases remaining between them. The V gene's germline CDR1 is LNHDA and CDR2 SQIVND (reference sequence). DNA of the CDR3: TGTGCCAGTGGAGACTACGGGTCCAAGGCAGATACGCAGTATTTT. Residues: CASGDYGSKADTQYF. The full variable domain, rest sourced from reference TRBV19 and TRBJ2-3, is DGGITQSPKYLFRKEGQNVTLSCEQNLNHDAMYWYRQDPGQGLRLIYYSQIVNDFQKGDIAEGYSVSREKKESFPLTVTSAQKNPTAFYLCASGDYGSKADTQYFGPGTRLTVL.

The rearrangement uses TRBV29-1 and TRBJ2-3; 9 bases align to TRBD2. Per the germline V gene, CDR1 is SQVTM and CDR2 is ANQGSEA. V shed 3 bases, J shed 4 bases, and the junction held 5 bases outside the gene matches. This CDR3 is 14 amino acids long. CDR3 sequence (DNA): TGCAGCGTTGACAGGCGGGAGGGTCCAGATACGCAGTATTTT. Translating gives CSVDRREGPDTQYF.

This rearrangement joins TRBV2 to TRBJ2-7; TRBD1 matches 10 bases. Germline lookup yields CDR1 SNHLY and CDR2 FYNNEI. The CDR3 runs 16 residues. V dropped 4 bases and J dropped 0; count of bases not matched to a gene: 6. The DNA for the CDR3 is TGTGCCAGCAGTGGCGCCGGGACAGGGGACTCCTACGAGCAGTACTTC. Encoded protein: CASSGAGTGDSYEQYF.

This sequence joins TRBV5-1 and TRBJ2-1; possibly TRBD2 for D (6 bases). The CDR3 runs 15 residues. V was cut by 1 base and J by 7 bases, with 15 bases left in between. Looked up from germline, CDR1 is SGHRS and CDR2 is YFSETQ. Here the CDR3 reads CASSLWTGARNEQFF. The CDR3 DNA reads TGCGCCAGCAGCTTGTGGACGGGAGCCAGGAATGAGCAGTTCTTC.

The CDR3 nucleotides read TGTGCCATCAGTGAGCCCGGACAGGGCCCCACCGGGGAGCTGTTTTTT. Its translation is CAISEPGQGPTGELFF. The V and J genes are TRBV10-3 and TRBJ2-2; TRBD1 matches 8 bases. The CDR3 contains 16 residues. Germline values: CDR1 ENHRY, CDR2 SYGVKD. J gave up 4 bases and V 2 bases, and 6 bases lay outside the gene matches.

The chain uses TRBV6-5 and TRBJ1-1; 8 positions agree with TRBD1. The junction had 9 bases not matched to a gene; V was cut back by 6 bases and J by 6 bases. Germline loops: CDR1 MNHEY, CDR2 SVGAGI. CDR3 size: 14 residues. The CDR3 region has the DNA TGTGCCAGCAGGACGGACAGGGAGGGGCCTGAAGCTTTCTTT. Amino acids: CASRTDREGPEAFF.

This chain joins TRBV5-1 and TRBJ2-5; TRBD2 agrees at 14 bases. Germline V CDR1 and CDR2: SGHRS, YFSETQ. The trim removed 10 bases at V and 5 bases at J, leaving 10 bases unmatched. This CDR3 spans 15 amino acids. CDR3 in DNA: TGCGCCTCCAGGGGACTAGCGGGAGTCGGGGAGACCCAGTACTTC. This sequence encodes CASRGLAGVGETQYF.

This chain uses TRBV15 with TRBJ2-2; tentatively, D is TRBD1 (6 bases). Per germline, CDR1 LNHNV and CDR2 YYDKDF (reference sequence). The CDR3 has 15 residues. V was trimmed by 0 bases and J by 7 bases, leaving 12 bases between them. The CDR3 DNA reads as TGTGCCACCAGCAGAGATCGAGGGGGAGACGGGGAGCTGTTTTTT. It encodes CATSRDRGGDGELFF.

The CDR3 DNA follows: TGTGCCAGCAGTTCCACGGGACAGGGGAACACTGAAGCTTTCTTT. Translating it yields CASSSTGQGNTEAFF. The chain employs TRBV6-6 and TRBJ1-1; 9 bases align to TRBD1. Germline loops: CDR1 MNHNY, CDR2 SVGAGI (reference sequence). This CDR3 comprises 15 residues. With V trimmed by 4 bases and J by 1 base, 4 bases remained unmatched.